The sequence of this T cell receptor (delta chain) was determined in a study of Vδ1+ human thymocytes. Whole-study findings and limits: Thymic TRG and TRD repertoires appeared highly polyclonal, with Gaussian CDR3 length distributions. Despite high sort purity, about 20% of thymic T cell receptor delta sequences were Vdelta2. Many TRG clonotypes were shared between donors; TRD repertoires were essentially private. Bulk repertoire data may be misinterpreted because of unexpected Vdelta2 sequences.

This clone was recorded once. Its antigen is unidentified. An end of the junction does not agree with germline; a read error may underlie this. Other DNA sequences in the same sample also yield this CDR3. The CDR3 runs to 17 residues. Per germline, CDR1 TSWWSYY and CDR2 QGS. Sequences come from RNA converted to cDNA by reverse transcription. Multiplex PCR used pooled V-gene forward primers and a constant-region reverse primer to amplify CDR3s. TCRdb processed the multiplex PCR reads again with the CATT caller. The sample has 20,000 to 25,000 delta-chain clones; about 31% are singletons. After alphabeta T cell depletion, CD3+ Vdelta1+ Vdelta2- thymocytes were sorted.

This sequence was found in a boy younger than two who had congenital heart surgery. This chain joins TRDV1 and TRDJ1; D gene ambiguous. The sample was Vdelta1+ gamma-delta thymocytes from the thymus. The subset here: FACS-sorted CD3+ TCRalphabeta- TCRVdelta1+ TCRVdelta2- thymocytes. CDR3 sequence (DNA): TGCGCTCTTGGGTCCCGCCTGACCTTATGGTACACCGATAAACTCATCTTT. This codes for CALGSRLTLWYTDKLIF.